This is a list of T cell receptor beta chains from one sample in a study of identical twins. TCRdb redid the calling of the 5' RACE reads with MiXCR, one entry per CDR3 protein. The data hold some 1,700,000 distinct CDR3 sequences, with around 29% observed a single time. The sample was cord blood. These receptors all stem from a newborn girl in good health. Both conserved end residues are part of each CDR3. The order of the fields is V gene, D gene, clone size, J gene, CDR3 DNA, CDR3 protein. A D gene is named only where the DNA matches it firmly. Clone size, where shown, is once, few, many, or a class for clones that have expanded.

V gene: TRBV2; D gene: .; clone size: .; J gene: TRBJ1-3; CDR3 DNA: TGTGCCAGCAAAATCGGAGTACAACCTGGAAACACCATATATTTT; CDR3 protein: CASKIGVQPGNTIYF
V gene: TRBV6-6; D gene: TRBD1; clone size: few; J gene: TRBJ1-2; CDR3 DNA: TGTGCCACCTTACCCGGGACAGCCTATGGCTACACCTTC; CDR3 protein: CATLPGTAYGYTF
V gene: TRBV21-1; D gene: .; clone size: .; J gene: TRBJ2-3; CDR3 DNA: TGTGCCAGAAACAGGGATACGCAGTATTTT; CDR3 protein: CARNRDTQYF
V gene: TRBV10-3; D gene: .; clone size: few; J gene: TRBJ1-2; CDR3 DNA: TGTGCCATCAGTGAGTCGAAAGGGGCCGGTGGCTACACCTTC; CDR3 protein: CAISESKGAGGYTF
V gene: TRBV5-1; D gene: .; clone size: .; J gene: TRBJ2-1; CDR3 DNA: TGCGCCAGCAGCTTGCGGTCTAGGGAAGAGACCCAGTTCTTC; CDR3 protein: CASSLRSREETQFF
V gene: TRBV7-2; D gene: .; clone size: .; J gene: TRBJ1-4; CDR3 DNA: TGTGCCAGCAGCTTTAGAAGGGGGAGGGAAAAACTGTTTTTT; CDR3 protein: CASSFRRGREKLFF
V gene: TRBV20-1; D gene: TRBD2; clone size: .; J gene: TRBJ2-3; CDR3 DNA: TGCAGTGCTAGAGATCTCCAGACTAGCGGGTACACAGATACGCAGTATTTT; CDR3 protein: CSARDLQTSGYTDTQYF
V gene: TRBV12-3/TRBV12-4; D gene: .; clone size: few; J gene: TRBJ2-2; CDR3 DNA: TGTGCCAGCAGGACCCAAGGAGCCCTGAACACCGGGGAGCTGTTTTTT; CDR3 protein: CASRTQGALNTGELFF
V gene: TRBV6-2/TRBV6-3; D gene: .; clone size: few; J gene: TRBJ2-5; CDR3 DNA: TGTGCCAGCACCTTGACAGCGTACCAAGAGACCCAGTACTTC; CDR3 protein: CASTLTAYQETQYF
V gene: TRBV7-2; D gene: .; clone size: .; J gene: TRBJ2-7; CDR3 DNA: TGTGCCAGCAGCTCACTAGCCAACCCCTATGAGCAGTACTTC; CDR3 protein: CASSSLANPYEQYF
V gene: TRBV4-2; D gene: .; clone size: .; J gene: TRBJ2-5; CDR3 DNA: TGTGCCAGCAGCCAAGTCCCCTACGAAGGAGCCCAGTACTTC; CDR3 protein: CASSQVPYEGAQYF
V gene: TRBV6-2/TRBV6-3; D gene: .; clone size: .; J gene: TRBJ2-7; CDR3 DNA: TGTGCCAGCAGTTATCGAAGGGACGAGCAGTACTTC; CDR3 protein: CASSYRRDEQYF
V gene: TRBV20-1; D gene: .; clone size: .; J gene: TRBJ1-1; CDR3 DNA: TGCAGTGCTAAGAAAGGTCCTAGGGCGGCCAACACTGAAGCTTTCTTT; CDR3 protein: CSAKKGPRAANTEAFF
V gene: TRBV5-1; D gene: .; clone size: many; J gene: TRBJ1-2; CDR3 DNA: TGCGCCAGCAGCTTGGTTACGGATTATGGCTACACCTTC; CDR3 protein: CASSLVTDYGYTF
V gene: TRBV13; D gene: .; clone size: .; J gene: TRBJ1-1; CDR3 DNA: TGTGCCAGCAGACGAGGCCCGGGACAACTGAACACTGAAGCTTTCTTT; CDR3 protein: CASRRGPGQLNTEAFF
V gene: TRBV20-1; D gene: TRBD2; clone size: .; J gene: TRBJ2-3; CDR3 DNA: TGCAGTGCTGGCCGACTAGGGAGAGCGGGGCATACGCAGTATTTT; CDR3 protein: CSAGRLGRAGHTQYF
V gene: TRBV20-1; D gene: TRBD2; clone size: .; J gene: TRBJ2-3; CDR3 DNA: TGCAGTGCTCTAGCGGTGGTTGGCGCAGATACGCAGTATTTT; CDR3 protein: CSALAVVGADTQYF
V gene: TRBV5-1; D gene: .; clone size: .; J gene: TRBJ1-5; CDR3 DNA: TGCGCCAGCAGCCCGTCGGGAGTGAGCAATCAGCCCCAGCATTTT; CDR3 protein: CASSPSGVSNQPQHF
V gene: TRBV24-1; D gene: TRBD1; clone size: .; J gene: TRBJ2-7; CDR3 DNA: TGTGCCACCAGTGATTCGGACAGGGGGGAGCAGTACTTC; CDR3 protein: CATSDSDRGEQYF
V gene: TRBV7-9; D gene: .; clone size: .; J gene: TRBJ2-3; CDR3 DNA: TGTGCCAGCAGCCCCAAACCCCCCACAGATACGCAGTATTTT; CDR3 protein: CASSPKPPTDTQYF
V gene: TRBV29-1; D gene: .; clone size: .; J gene: TRBJ2-3; CDR3 DNA: TGCAGCGTTGATTTCGGGGGGCCTGCGGATACGCAGTATTTT; CDR3 protein: CSVDFGGPADTQYF
V gene: TRBV27; D gene: .; clone size: few; J gene: TRBJ1-5; CDR3 DNA: TGTGCCAGCAGTTTACTAGGTGATAATCAGCCCCAGCATTTT; CDR3 protein: CASSLLGDNQPQHF
V gene: TRBV9; D gene: TRBD2; clone size: .; J gene: TRBJ2-3; CDR3 DNA: TGTGCCAGCAGCGTAGTGGCTAGCGGCCGTGGCGCAGATACGCAGTATTTT; CDR3 protein: CASSVVASGRGADTQYF
V gene: TRBV5-1; D gene: .; clone size: many; J gene: TRBJ2-3; CDR3 DNA: TGCGCCAGCAGCTTGAAGGGACCCACAGATACGCAGTATTTT; CDR3 protein: CASSLKGPTDTQYF
V gene: TRBV7-2; D gene: TRBD1; clone size: .; J gene: TRBJ1-2; CDR3 DNA: TGTGCCAGCAGCTTCACCGGGACAGGGGAAGGGTATGGCTACACCTTC; CDR3 protein: CASSFTGTGEGYGYTF
V gene: TRBV10-3; D gene: .; clone size: .; J gene: TRBJ2-2; CDR3 DNA: TGTGCCATCAGTGAGTGGGGGAGACCGAACACCGGGGAGCTGTTTTTT; CDR3 protein: CAISEWGRPNTGELFF
V gene: TRBV13; D gene: .; clone size: few; J gene: TRBJ2-1; CDR3 DNA: TGTGCCAGCAGCTTAATGATTCCGGCCACAGGGTGGAATGAGCAGTTCTTC; CDR3 protein: CASSLMIPATGWNEQFF
V gene: TRBV18; D gene: TRBD2; clone size: .; J gene: TRBJ2-3; CDR3 DNA: TGTGCCAGCTCACCGACTAGCAAGCCTAGCAGCGCAGATACGCAGTATTTT; CDR3 protein: CASSPTSKPSSADTQYF
V gene: TRBV5-1; D gene: TRBD1; clone size: many; J gene: TRBJ2-3; CDR3 DNA: TGCGCCAGCAGCTCGGACAGGGGGCGAGATACGCAGTATTTT; CDR3 protein: CASSSDRGRDTQYF
V gene: TRBV12-3/TRBV12-4; D gene: TRBD2; clone size: few; J gene: TRBJ2-7; CDR3 DNA: TGTGCCAGCAGTCCGGGACTAGCTTCAACCTACGAGCAGTACTTC; CDR3 protein: CASSPGLASTYEQYF
V gene: TRBV3-1; D gene: .; clone size: few; J gene: TRBJ1-5; CDR3 DNA: TGTGCCAGCAGCCAAGGAAAATCCGGACGCAATCAGCCCCAGCATTTT; CDR3 protein: CASSQGKSGRNQPQHF
V gene: TRBV6-5; D gene: .; clone size: .; J gene: TRBJ1-2; CDR3 DNA: TGTGCCAGCAGCCCGGTTACGTCTCCTAGCTATGGCTACACCTTC; CDR3 protein: CASSPVTSPSYGYTF
V gene: TRBV4-2; D gene: .; clone size: many; J gene: TRBJ2-7; CDR3 DNA: TGTGCCAGCAGCCAAGGGACGGAATACGAGCAGTACTTC; CDR3 protein: CASSQGTEYEQYF
V gene: TRBV27; D gene: .; clone size: few; J gene: TRBJ2-1; CDR3 DNA: TGTGCCAGCAGTTTATTAGGGGTTGGCTACAATGAGCAGTTCTTC; CDR3 protein: CASSLLGVGYNEQFF
V gene: TRBV3-1; D gene: TRBD2; clone size: few; J gene: TRBJ2-1; CDR3 DNA: TGTGCCAGCAGCACCGGGACTAGCGGGGTAATGCAGTTCTTC; CDR3 protein: CASSTGTSGVMQFF
V gene: TRBV6-2/TRBV6-3; D gene: .; clone size: .; J gene: TRBJ1-5; CDR3 DNA: TGTGCCAGCAGTTACGAACTGTATCAGCCCCAGCATTTT; CDR3 protein: CASSYELYQPQHF
V gene: TRBV4-2; D gene: .; clone size: .; J gene: TRBJ2-5; CDR3 DNA: TGTGCCAGCAGCCAAGATCGCACAGGGAGGGAGACCCAGTACTTC; CDR3 protein: CASSQDRTGRETQYF
V gene: TRBV9; D gene: TRBD1; clone size: .; J gene: TRBJ1-4; CDR3 DNA: TGTGCCAGCAGCGTAAATACAGGGGCAAATGAAAAACTGTTTTTT; CDR3 protein: CASSVNTGANEKLFF
V gene: TRBV10-3; D gene: .; clone size: .; J gene: TRBJ2-5; CDR3 DNA: TGTGCCATCATGCAGGCGAACAATGAGCAGTTC; CDR3 protein: CAIMQANNEQF
V gene: TRBV6-1; D gene: .; clone size: few; J gene: TRBJ1-4; CDR3 DNA: TGTGCCAGCAGTGAATTTAGCAGGGGTGAAAAACTGTTTTTT; CDR3 protein: CASSEFSRGEKLFF
V gene: TRBV3-1; D gene: .; clone size: .; J gene: TRBJ2-3; CDR3 DNA: TGTGCCAGCAGCCGACCTGTCGGCCGAAGCACAGATACGCAGTATTTT; CDR3 protein: CASSRPVGRSTDTQYF
V gene: TRBV13; D gene: TRBD2; clone size: few; J gene: TRBJ2-7; CDR3 DNA: TGTGCCAGCAGGACTAGCTTAGACGGGTACGAGCAGTACTTC; CDR3 protein: CASRTSLDGYEQYF
V gene: TRBV5-1; D gene: TRBD2; clone size: few; J gene: TRBJ2-7; CDR3 DNA: TGCGCCAGCAGCGTAGAACCCTCGGGACTAGTCTCCTACGAGCAGTACTTC; CDR3 protein: CASSVEPSGLVSYEQYF
V gene: TRBV5-1; D gene: TRBD1; clone size: .; J gene: TRBJ1-5; CDR3 DNA: TGCGCCAGCAGCACCCTTGGGACAGGGGCGAGCAATCAGCCCCAGCATTTT; CDR3 protein: CASSTLGTGASNQPQHF
V gene: TRBV5-1; D gene: .; clone size: .; J gene: TRBJ2-7; CDR3 DNA: TGCGCCAGCAGCTCAGACCATAGCTCCTACGAGCAGTACTTC; CDR3 protein: CASSSDHSSYEQYF
V gene: TRBV4-2; D gene: TRBD1; clone size: many; J gene: TRBJ1-2; CDR3 DNA: TGTGCCAGCAGCCAAGAGACAGGGGGCTATGGCTACACCTTC; CDR3 protein: CASSQETGGYGYTF